The 18 T cell receptor beta chains given below trace back to one sample, sequenced in a study of blood T cells in healthy people across ages. A J-beta primer mix and a sample-barcoded 5' primer were used in a second PCR of about 7 to 12 cycles. MiXCR was run by TCRdb on the 5' RACE reads, yielding one entry per CDR3 protein. The repertoire holds fewer than 650,000 distinct CDR3 sequences, with 25% to 35% as singletons. The sample also formed part of further work on T cells of mothers and their children.

What was sequenced was blood. Receptors were obtained from a boy under 10 years old in good health.

The chain joins TRBV9 to TRBJ2-2, with D tentatively TRBD2 (6 bases). Germline-derived CDR1 and CDR2 are SGDLS and YYNGEE. CDR3 length: 15 amino acids. Deletions cut 0 bases from V and 4 bases from J, with 10 bases between. The DNA for the CDR3 is TGTGCCAGCAGCGTAGGGGGAGGTAGCACCGGGGAGCTGTTTTTT. Its protein is CASSVGGGSTGELFF.

This clonotype was observed a handful of times. The chain links TRBV29-1 to TRBJ1-4; D is possibly TRBD1 (5 bases). The germline V gene encodes CDR1 SQVTM and CDR2 ANQGSEA. Deletions cut 0 bases from V and 7 bases from J, with 15 bases between. The CDR3 has 15 amino acids. The CDR3 DNA is TGCAGCGTTGAAGATCCCTGGCAGGGAAGTGAAAAACTGTTTTTT. As protein: CSVEDPWQGSEKLFF.

This clonotype came up a few times. The rearrangement joins TRBV2 to TRBJ2-4; 14 bases align to TRBD2. The trim removed 6 bases at V and 8 bases at J, leaving 6 bases unmatched. The CDR3 totals 15 residues. Germline assignment: CDR1 SNHLY and CDR2 FYNNEI. In nucleotides, the CDR3 is TGTGCCAGCAGCGGGACTAGCGGGAGTAGAGACATTCAGTACTTC. Protein product: CASSGTSGSRDIQYF.

The chain joins TRBV5-1 to TRBJ1-2; a possible D gene is TRBD1 (6 bases). The CDR3 is 14 amino acids. Germline V CDR1 and CDR2: SGHRS, YFSETQ. The V and J ends lost 2 bases and 4 bases respectively, with 12 bases between them. Here the CDR3 reads CASSLPGVSYGYTF. For the CDR3, the DNA is TGCGCCAGCAGCTTACCAGGGGTAAGCTATGGCTACACCTTC.

This clonotype was seen a handful of times. The V and J genes are TRBV24-1 and TRBJ2-2; possibly TRBD2 for D (7 bases). Trimming took 7 bases from V and 6 from J, leaving 14 bases between them. The germline V gene encodes CDR1 KGHDR and CDR2 SFDVKD. CDR3 size: 14 residues. This chain's CDR3 is CATSSGGRPGELFF. For the CDR3, the DNA is TGTGCCACCAGCTCGGGGGGCCGGCCCGGGGAGCTGTTTTTT.

The chain has TRBV21-1 and TRBJ1-2. TRBV21-1 is noted as a pseudogene. This CDR3 is 14 amino acids long. The DNA for the CDR3 is TGTGCCAGCAGCAAAGGAGGTACAGACTATGGCTACACCTTC. Its translation: CASSKGGTDYGYTF.

This clonotype was found a few times. The V and J genes are TRBV12-3 or TRBV12-4 and TRBJ2-3; D is unresolved. This CDR3 is built from 13 residues. V shed 10 bases and J shed 2 bases, with 13 bases lying between them. CDR3 sequence: CAITPALTDTQYF. In DNA form, the CDR3 reads TGTGCCATTACACCCGCCCTCACAGATACGCAGTATTTT.

J is TRBJ2-5 and V is TRBV3-1; TRBD2 matches at 8 bases. Germline lookup yields CDR1 LGHDT and CDR2 YNNKEL (reference sequence). The CDR3 is 16 amino acids. V shed 1 base, J shed 0 bases, and the junction held 4 bases outside the gene matches. The CDR3 DNA reads TGTGCCAGCAGCCAAGGCATAGCGGGGTACCAAGAGACCCAGTACTTC. Translation gives CASSQGIAGYQETQYF.

This clonotype was seen many times. J is TRBJ2-4 and V is TRBV10-3; possibly TRBD1 for D (5 bases). There are 13 residues in the CDR3. CDR1 and CDR2 from the germline V gene are ENHRY and SYGVKD. V dropped 10 bases and J dropped 5 bases, with 15 bases sitting between them. The CDR3 coding sequence is TGTGCCACCCAACGACAGAGTGAAAACATTCAGTACTTC. Its translation is CATQRQSENIQYF.

This clonotype was detected only a few times. The chain recombines TRBV29-1 with TRBJ2-7; TRBD2 agrees at 7 bases. Trimming cost V 4 bases and J 0 bases; bases outside gene matches: 6. This CDR3 spans 14 amino acids. In germline, CDR1 is SQVTM, CDR2 ANQGSEA. CDR3 sequence reads: CSVVSGRSSYEQYF. The CDR3 coding sequence is TGCAGCGTTGTCTCCGGGAGGAGCTCCTACGAGCAGTACTTC.

J is TRBJ1-2 and V is TRBV2; a weak D match, TRBD1 (5 bases). This CDR3 spans 15 amino acids. Germline V gene sequence: CDR1 SNHLY, CDR2 FYNNEI. The V end was cut by 7 bases, the J end by 0 bases, with 15 bases between. CDR3 coding DNA: TGTGCCAGCACCCGACCGGGGCAGTCTAACTATGGCTACACCTTC. As protein: CASTRPGQSNYGYTF.

This chain connects TRBV10-3 to TRBJ2-1, with TRBD2 identical over 10 bases. This CDR3 spans 15 amino acids. The trim removed 7 bases at V and 5 bases at J, leaving 8 bases unmatched. CDR1 and CDR2 (germline): ENHRY, SYGVKD. This chain's CDR3 is CAITRAGGPHNEQFF. The CDR3 region has the DNA TGTGCCATCACCCGAGCGGGAGGGCCCCACAATGAGCAGTTCTTC.

The chain links TRBV6-5 to TRBJ2-5; the D is unclear. The ends were cut back, 3 bases at V and 3 bases at J, with 8 bases in the middle. CDR3 size: 13 residues. Per the germline V gene, CDR1 is MNHEY and CDR2 is SVGAGI. CDR3 nucleotide sequence: TGTGCCAGCAGTTATAGCCTAGAAGAGACCCAGTACTTC. Translated: CASSYSLEETQYF.

This chain connects TRBV20-1 to TRBJ2-2, with 9 bases lining up with TRBD2. The CDR3 extends over 15 amino acids. Germline V gives CDR1 DFQATT, CDR2 SNEGSKA (reference sequence). The trim removed 3 bases at V and 1 base at J, leaving 3 bases unmatched. DNA of the CDR3: TGCAGTGCTAGGGCAGCGGGGGGGAACACCGGGGAGCTGTTTTTT. This codes for CSARAAGGNTGELFF.

On this clonotype: This likely comes from a read error, as the CDR3 has no conserved phenylalanine or tryptophan at its end. The limits of the CDR3 on the DNA are not certain, so only TCRdb's listed CDR3 is given. The rearrangement uses TRBV11-2 and TRBJ2-1; no check of the table's D call, TRBD1, against the DNA was made. CDR1 is SGHAT and CDR2 is FQNNGV in the germline V gene. The CDR3 numbers 11 amino acids, ends counted. CDR3 protein: CASSLGGGLFI.

The rearrangement uses TRBV6-1 and TRBJ2-3; weak D call: TRBD2 (5 bases). The V and J ends lost 5 bases and 4 bases respectively, with 13 bases between them. Per the germline V gene, CDR1 is MNHNS and CDR2 is SASEGT. This CDR3 region has 14 residues. The CDR3 loop reads CASSTRTQPDTQYF. The CDR3 nucleotides are TGTGCCAGCAGTACCCGGACTCAGCCAGATACGCAGTATTTT.

This clonotype has more than one count but fewer than ten. The chain is built from TRBV5-4 and TRBJ2-7; D call uncertain. With 0 bases removed from V and 2 bases from J, the gap between germline ends came to 9 bases. CDR3 length equals 14 residues. From germline, CDR1 is SGHNT and CDR2 YYREEE (reference sequence). Here the CDR3 reads CASSLGPAPYEQYF. DNA for the CDR3: TGTGCCAGCAGCTTGGGACCTGCCCCCTACGAGCAGTACTTC.

This clonotype was seen only a few times. J is TRBJ2-7 and V is TRBV27; 9 bases align to TRBD2. Germline V gene data show CDR1 as MNHEY and CDR2 as SMNVEV (reference sequence). Trimming at V came to 6 bases and at J to 3 bases, leaving 9 bases not matched to a gene. The CDR3 runs to 15 residues. CDR3: CASSLRSGGFYEQYF. CDR3 DNA sequence: TGTGCCAGCAGCCTACGAAGCGGGGGGTTCTACGAGCAGTACTTC.